The source of this TCR beta chain is a study of a mutant IDH1 vaccine in newly diagnosed glioma (dated by TCRdb to the early 2020s). A note on the overall study: Patients were given eight vaccinations, in weeks 1, 3, 5, 7, 11, 15, 19 and 23, which matched visits V03 through V10. In the chemotherapy-containing groups, vaccination started alongside temozolomide cycles, whereas in patients who had radiotherapy alone it started 4-6 weeks after radiotherapy. The roughly 32 treated patients were roughly 62% male and about 40% female, with a mean age of approximately 40 years. Before enrollment, most patients had been given radiochemotherapy with temozolomide as standard therapy, while the rest had received either radiotherapy alone or temozolomide alone. Peripheral blood was collected at six visits: V03 (baseline), V05, V07, V10, V12 and V13. Longitudinal TCRB deep sequencing was performed for roughly 24 treated patients wherever samples were available for exploratory analyses. General findings and caveats noted by the study authors: It was noted by the authors that analyses of patient blood samples could not be reproduced owing to sample limitations. Changes in the top peripheral T cell clonotypes picked up by TCRB sequencing did not appear to be linked to pseudoprogression. Immune responses induced by the vaccine were seen in roughly 95% of patients across multiple MHC alleles. PBMC samples for TCRB deep sequencing were selected based on availability.

The junction shows trimming of 2 bases on V and 5 bases on J, plus 13 bases between the germline ends. Per the germline V gene, MNHEY is the CDR1 and SVGAGI is the CDR2. Counted from cysteine to phenylalanine, this CDR3 has 14 amino acids. The only DNA kept is the CDR3, 42 bases in frame from the first base. The meaning of the sample's time point label: week 5, during vaccination. Each vaccine dose was 300 ug of a 20-mer mutant IDH1 peptide in Montanide, given subcutaneously with topical imiquimod. Newly diagnosed WHO grade 3 or 4 IDH1-mutant astrocytomas showing loss of nuclear ATRX were present in the donors. The samples were drawn from NOA16, a multicentre, single-arm, open-label phase I trial in Germany that tested a mutant IDH1 peptide vaccine in humans for the first time. The DNeasy Blood and Tissue Kit was used to extract genomic DNA from EDTA blood for TCRB sequencing. Preparation of the library involved the immunoSEQ multiplex PCR assay. Rearranged TCR beta chain sequences were amplified with the hsTCRB Kit following the manufacturer's protocol. TCRB libraries were sequenced on an Illumina MiSeq. In the authors' own workflow: Demultiplexing, trimming and gene mapping were performed with the kit vendor's proprietary platform. TCRdb retrieved this table from immuneACCESS and kept in-frame rearrangements only. Not all clones are present; in checked studies, unresolved V genes account for under half, and no reason is known for the remainder. V and J calls and clone size are as listed in that table; D and trimming were resolved from the DNA. This sample gives fewer than 70,000 clones in total; about nine tenths of them show up just once. The ten largest clones add up to about 4.6% of the sample.

With regard to this clone: This clone's antigen is unknown. No quality values exist for individual bases; no much larger clone is one base distant.

Sequencing was performed on PBMCs, taken from a glioma patient whose treatment included an IDH1 peptide vaccine. The rearranged chain carries TRBV6-5 and TRBJ2-7, with a tentative D gene TRBD2 over 6 matching bases. The receptor was derived from a woman in her thirties or forties with glioma. The CDR3 protein: CASSYDAGTNEQYF. In nucleotides, the sequence is TGTGCCAGCAGTTACGACGCGGGAACGAACGAGCAGTACTTC.